The clone carrying this T cell receptor (beta chain) was counted only a few times. Per the germline V gene, CDR1 is SGHRS and CDR2 is YFSETQ. The CDR3 loop spans 14 amino acids. The V segment lost 4 bases and the J segment 5 bases; nucleotides outside the gene matches: 6. This specimen comes from a study of T cells in Graves' hyperthyroidism and ophthalmopathy. Amplified TCR beta CDR3 regions derived from RNA transcripts. Initially, a first-round RT-PCR of the TCR CDR3 employed the HTBI primer set. Via MiXCR, TCRdb re-called the multiplex PCR reads, giving one row per CDR3 protein. The sample contains some 150,000 distinct CDR3 sequences, around 20% of which appear only once.

This chain connects TRBV5-1 to TRBJ2-3; TRBD1 aligns across 8 bases. Sequencing was done on a sample of blood. The receptor was isolated from a woman aged 45-65 years with Graves' hyperthyroidism that later progressed to Graves' ophthalmopathy. In DNA, the CDR3 is TGCGCCAGCAGCCAAGGACAGGGTGGAGATACGCAGTATTTT. Translation: CASSQGQGGDTQYF.